This record looks at one T cell receptor beta chain sequence and its context. Its antigen is not identified. PCR employed 60 Vbeta and 13 Jbeta primers. Measured with immunoSEQ multiplex PCR; TCRdb has only the in-frame clones, and not every one. The table includes under 200,000 clones, around 81% detected once. This entry is derived from a study of cytomegalovirus exposure and HLA in healthy donors. As for the donors, each was a healthy bone marrow donor. After removal of 5 bases from V and 8 bases from J, the junction contained 6 bases not matched to a gene. The CDR3 has 13 residues. Germline loops: CDR1 MDHEN, CDR2 SYDVKM. Study outcomes and limitations: Reportedly, fewer N-insertions than the roughly 700-donor mean appeared in an Asian-associated ancestry cluster in a later analysis. In a later analysis, DRB1 alleles had the most associated TCRs; HLA-C alleles the fewest.

The V and J genes are TRBV28 and TRBJ1-2; 9 bases agree with TRBD1. The specimen was PBMCs. This sequence was found in a woman in her forties or fifties in good health and CMV-seronegative. CDR3 DNA: TGTGCCAGCAGTCTACAGGGGGCTCGGGGCTACACCTTC. This encodes CASSLQGARGYTF.